One T cell receptor beta chain is described in this entry. The CDR3 loop spans 13 amino acids. Trimming stripped 6 bases from V and 4 bases from J, with 9 bases between. CDR1 and CDR2 (germline): MRHNA, SNTAGT. Assay: immunoSEQ multiplex PCR; the TCRdb copy retains only in-frame clones and omits some. The top ten hold 24% of the sample, which has approximately 810,000 clones, 90% to 95% seen once. This sample stems from a study of shared clonotypes between healthy human individuals. Terminally differentiated effector memory CD45RA+ cells were excluded by CCR7 positive selection of CD45RO-negative cells.

Sample: naive CD8+ T cells sorted from blood. V and J are TRBV6-4 and TRBJ2-2; D is undetermined. This sequence was found in a man aged 30 to 45 in good health. As DNA, the CDR3 is TGTGCCAGCAGGACGGCACTCACCGGGGAGCTGTTTTTT. Amino acids: CASRTALTGELFF.